This T cell receptor beta chain was captured by sequencing in a study of cytomegalovirus exposure and HLA in healthy donors (dated by TCRdb to 2015 to 2018). Study-wide context: In an earlier analysis of about 560 of the donors, approximately 300 Gb of sequence data and 90 million to 130 million unique TCR beta sequences from 180 million or so T cells were reported. Approximately 310 gigabases of sequencing data and 70 million to 95 million unique TCR sequences made up an early release that covered 500 to 700 HLA-typed donors. A later analysis re-examined previously published TCR beta repertoires from 600 to 700 donors and added high-resolution HLA genotyping to investigate patterns of TCR occurrence. Of the 350 to 450 genotyped donors, less than 85% were placed in the genetic ancestry cluster associated with self-reported Caucasian donors. The T cell repertoires of under 700 subjects were profiled by immunosequencing and related to cytomegalovirus serostatus. In addition to the first cohort of 650 to 750 subjects, a separate validation cohort of 100 to 150 different subjects was used. On average, around 200,000 unique TCR beta nucleotide sequences were sequenced per donor among roughly 430 genotyped donors of the cohort, with about 17% of those sequences being non-productive. Every repertoire in the discovery cohort had been generated on one and the same sequencing platform. About 5 DR-DQ haplotypes were handled as single units for association and clustering, since linkage in the cohort was strong. To predict cytomegalovirus infection status, the study brought together high-throughput TCR immunosequencing, statistical association of individual TCRs with disease status, and machine learning. Both class I and class II loci were covered by HLA typing, at four-digit resolution. Alongside the repertoire data, information on donor age, sex, ethnicity and CMV serostatus was compiled. In the later analysis, no new phenotypic data were used to find candidate immune exposures; instead, reliance was placed on TCR beta sequences and their occurrence across donors. The study aimed to test whether signatures of past pathogen exposure could be identified by cataloging public T cell receptors. Typing coverage differed by locus: A, B, C, DRB1 and DQB1 were typed in about 620-630 donors, DQA1 in around 500, DPA1 in approximately 610, and DPB1 in around 490. To decide whether each TCR beta V gene segment behaved as functional or pseudogenic, an earlier analysis of several hundred of the donors relied on high-throughput TCR beta sequencing. A later genetic analysis took genome-wide SNP genotypes for about 65% of the 666 donors and used that subset as a discovery cohort.

The protocol used for the library was the immunoSEQ multiplex PCR assay. For the multiplex PCR, a mixture combining 60 forward primers for TCR Vbeta segments and 13 reverse primers for TCR Jbeta segments was used. A multiplex PCR assay on genomic DNA amplified the CDR3 region of rearranged TCR beta genes. Amplified TCR beta libraries were sequenced as 87-base-pair reads on the Illumina HiSeq System. The source study handled its data this way. In a later analysis, some 80 million unique TCR beta chains were counted across the 650 to 750 repertoires, and some 10 million of these chains were shared by at least two donors. To remove PCR and sequencing errors, raw reads were error-corrected and collapsed into unique sequences using a nearest-neighbor algorithm that merged closely related sequences. To assign V, D and J gene segments, CDR3 sequences were aligned to IMGT reference sequences. Each retained sequence needed at least a six-nucleotide match to both a V gene segment and a J gene segment. A rearrangement was called productive if the CDR3 had no stop codons and remained in frame with V and J, and every other rearrangement was called non-productive. Following IMGT convention, CDR3 was defined as the stretch from the second conserved V-encoded cysteine up to the conserved J-encoded phenylalanine. The earlier analysis of a few hundred of the donors excluded sequences that lacked an unambiguous match to a single V gene segment. An earlier analysis of over 450 of the donors classified V segments as functional when productive rearrangements were above 56.7% and as segregating when the standard deviation between donors was above 5%. A statistical classification framework was developed to diagnose cytomegalovirus status using the catalog of TCR beta chain sequences. In a later analysis, TCR nucleotide sequences were compared against IMGT/GENE-DB human TR gene sequences so that V and J genes could be assigned. The TCRdist pipeline was used in a later analysis to assign CDR3 sequences and most-parsimonious VDJ recombination scenarios. A later analysis defined each TCR beta chain by its CDR3 amino acid sequence plus V-gene family, and excluded reads lacking a unique V-gene family. In a later analysis, some 600 highly shared, low-generation-probability nucleotide sequences were removed to address suspected cross-contamination and a sequencing artifact. A later analysis calculated a clonal expansion index for each public chain from normalized within-repertoire ranks of inferred template counts. A later analysis computed generation probabilities with a VDJ recombination model fitted to out-of-frame rearrangements, and checked the results against IGoR. In a later analysis, hypergeometric tests were used to score TCR-TCR, TCR-HLA and TCR-CMV co-occurrence, with a repertoire-size bias correction applied to TCR pairs. In a later analysis, false discovery rates were estimated by permuting HLA or CMV assignments 20 times. In a later analysis, co-occurring TCRs were grouped using DBSCAN, and TCRdist sequence similarity was added for clustering within HLA-allele-positive subsets. Repertoires with fewer than 30,000 or more than 120,000 public chains, plus five repertoires with anomalous nucleotide sharing, were excluded from co-occurrence clustering. TCRdb re-hosts the immuneACCESS table, in-frame sequences only. Its copies lack some clones; in the studies checked, an unresolved V gene accounts for under half of them, and the cause for the rest is not known. V and J calls and clone size are given by that table; D and trimming were obtained from the DNA. The sample table holds roughly 110,000 clones, of which around 80% were seen once. Together, the top ten hold over 20% of the sample.

The cohort consisted of approximately 670 healthy bone marrow donors. At the time of sampling, all cohort members were nominally healthy, though unrecorded immune exposures were likely present. The donor tested CMV seropositive and was one of the 289 seropositive cohort members. A peripheral blood sample was provided by each donor, and peripheral blood mononuclear cells were used for TCR beta sequencing. Genomic DNA extraction from the blood cell samples was performed with the Qiagen DNeasy Blood Extraction Kit. Points the paper makes about the study in general: A cluster of highly shared sequence variants was judged likely to be a technical artifact of the sequencing pipeline. The classifier was reported to diagnose cytomegalovirus status with high specificity and sensitivity in both the original cohort and the validation cohort. According to the authors, the approach could potentially be generalized to other disease states and immunological phenotypes. An association between a missense DCLRE1C variant and V-gene and J-gene trimming of TCR beta chains was found in a later genetic analysis and replicated in an independent cohort. In a later analysis, most CMV-associated TCR beta chains were found to appear HLA-restricted, with HLA associations seemingly driven largely by CMV exposure. In vitro tests confirmed that a few of the cytomegalovirus-associated TCR beta chains recognize cytomegalovirus antigens. Linkage disequilibrium might explain the correlated functional status among segregating V segments, but an unknown experimental factor could not be ruled out. In a later analysis, HLA-associated TCR beta chains showed more clonal expansion and lower generation probabilities than non-associated chains that were equally common. In an earlier analysis of a few hundred of the donors, most TCR beta V segments were observed in productive rearrangements about 90% or about 30% of the time, broadly matching IMGT annotations. A further reported finding was that TCR beta sequences accurately predicted the HLA-A and HLA-B alleles for most subjects in the first cohort. Because counts were too low, 15 to 20 rarely observed V segments, including chromosome 9 orphons, were left out of the earlier analysis of 587 of the donors. In a later analysis, several top co-occurrence clusters were reported to appear linked to parvovirus B19, influenza, CMV and Epstein-Barr virus. Compared with the roughly 700-donor mean, donors in an Asian-associated ancestry cluster had fewer N-insertions in productive TCRs, according to a later genetic analysis. The 87-base-pair reads could not distinguish some IMGT-functional V segments, including TRBV6-2 and TRBV6-3, so those segments were excluded. In a later analysis, 16,951 TCR beta sequences were associated with specific HLA alleles at a false discovery rate of 0.05. Only TCR beta chains were sequenced in this cohort, and the absence of alpha or paired-chain data limited detectable features. Because HLA typing was unavailable for some donors at each locus, only the typed subset was used in association tests. The study listed around 160 TCR beta chains as associated with cytomegalovirus. Roughly uniform sequencing depth across donors was assumed in presence/absence analyses, although this assumption may not hold. In a later analysis, TCR association rates were found to vary across HLA loci, with the most associated TCRs seen for DRB1 alleles and the fewest for HLA-C alleles. The only immune exposure information available for the cohort was CMV serostatus. When HLA alleles, especially DR and DQ, strongly co-occurred, attributing TCR associations to individual alleles was difficult. Most TCR sequences were seen in very few donors, while some public TCRs were found in many individuals.

Points on this clone: Its antigen remains undetermined. Per-nucleotide qualities are absent, and no much larger clonotype sits a single base away.

CDR1 and CDR2 were assigned from the germline V gene as SGHRS and YFSETQ. The CDR3 measures 15 amino acids from cysteine to phenylalanine. Solely the CDR3 DNA is kept, with 45 bases framed from the first base. Sequenced: PBMCs. In this chain, TRBV5-1 is recombined with TRBJ2-5, and 12 bases in between align with TRBD1. The closer fit of TRBJ2-7 to the DNA end suggests the J call may be wrong. This receptor was taken from a man aged 30 to 39 in good health and CMV-seropositive. The CDR3 region has the sequence CASSWGQGAPYEQYF. The DNA reads as follows: TGCGCCAGCAGCTGGGGACAGGGGGCTCCCTACGAGCAGTACTTC.